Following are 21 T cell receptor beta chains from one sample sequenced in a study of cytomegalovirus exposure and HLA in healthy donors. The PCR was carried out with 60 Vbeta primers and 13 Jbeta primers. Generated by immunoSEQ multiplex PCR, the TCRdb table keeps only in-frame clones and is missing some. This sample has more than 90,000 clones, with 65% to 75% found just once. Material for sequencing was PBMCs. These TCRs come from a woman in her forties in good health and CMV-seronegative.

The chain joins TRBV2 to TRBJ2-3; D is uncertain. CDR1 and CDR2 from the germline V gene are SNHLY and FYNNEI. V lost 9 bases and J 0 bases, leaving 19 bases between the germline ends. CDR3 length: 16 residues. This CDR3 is CARNLNSVRSTDTQYF. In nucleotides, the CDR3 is TGTGCCAGGAACCTCAACAGTGTGCGCAGCACAGATACGCAGTATTTT.

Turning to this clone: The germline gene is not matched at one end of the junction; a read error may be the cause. The CDR3 DNA reads TGTGCTAGCAGCTTAGAACGCACAGATATGCAGTATTTT. This gives the protein CASSLERTDMQYF. V usage is TRBV7-7 and J usage is TRBJ2-3; D is unclear. The CDR3 contains 13 residues. Germline V gene sequence: CDR1 SSHAT, CDR2 FNYEAQ (reference sequence).

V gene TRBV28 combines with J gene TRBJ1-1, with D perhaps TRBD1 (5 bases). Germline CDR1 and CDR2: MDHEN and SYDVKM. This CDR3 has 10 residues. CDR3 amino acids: CGAGDTEAFF. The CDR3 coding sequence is TGTGGAGCGGGGGACACTGAAGCTTTCTTT.

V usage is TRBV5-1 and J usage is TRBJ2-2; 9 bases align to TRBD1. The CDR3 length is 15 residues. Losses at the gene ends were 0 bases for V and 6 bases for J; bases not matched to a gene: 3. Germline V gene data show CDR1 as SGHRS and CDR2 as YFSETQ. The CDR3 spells CASSLGDRDAGELFF. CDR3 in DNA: TGCGCCAGCAGCTTGGGGGACAGGGATGCCGGGGAGCTGTTTTTT.

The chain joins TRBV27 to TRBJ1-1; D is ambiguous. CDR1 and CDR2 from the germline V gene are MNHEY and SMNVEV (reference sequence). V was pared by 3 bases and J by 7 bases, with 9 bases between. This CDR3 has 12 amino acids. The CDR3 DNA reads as TGTGCCAGCAGTTTCCCATCCGGTGAAGCTTTCTTT. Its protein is CASSFPSGEAFF.

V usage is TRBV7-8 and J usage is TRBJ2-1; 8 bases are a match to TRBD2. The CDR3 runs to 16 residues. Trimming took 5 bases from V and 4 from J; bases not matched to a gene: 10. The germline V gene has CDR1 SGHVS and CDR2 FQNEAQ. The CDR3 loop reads CASSNPHQREYNEQFF. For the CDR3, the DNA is TGTGCCAGCAGCAACCCCCACCAGCGGGAGTACAATGAGCAGTTCTTC.

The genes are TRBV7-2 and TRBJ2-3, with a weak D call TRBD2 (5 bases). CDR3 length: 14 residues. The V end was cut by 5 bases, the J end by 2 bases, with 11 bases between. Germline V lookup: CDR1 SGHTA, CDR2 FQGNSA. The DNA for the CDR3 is TGTGCCAGCAGCACCGATAGCGCCACAGATACGCAGTATTTT. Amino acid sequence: CASSTDSATDTQYF.

CDR3 region: CASSDLRGTNEKLFF. Written as DNA, the CDR3 is TGTGCCAGCAGTGACCTCAGAGGGACTAATGAAAAACTGTTTTTT. The chain is built from TRBV25-1 and TRBJ1-4; D uncertain. CDR1 and CDR2 from the germline V gene are MGHDK and SYGVNS. V was clipped by 3 bases and J by 2 bases, with 10 bases between them. The CDR3 is 15 residues long.

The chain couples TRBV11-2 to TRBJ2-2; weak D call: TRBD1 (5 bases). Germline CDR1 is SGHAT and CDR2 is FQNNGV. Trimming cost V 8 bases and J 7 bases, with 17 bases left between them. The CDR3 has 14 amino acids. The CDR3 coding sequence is TGTGCCAGCGGAACCCCTCTGGGGCGCGGGGAGCTGTTTTTT. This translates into CASGTPLGRGELFF.

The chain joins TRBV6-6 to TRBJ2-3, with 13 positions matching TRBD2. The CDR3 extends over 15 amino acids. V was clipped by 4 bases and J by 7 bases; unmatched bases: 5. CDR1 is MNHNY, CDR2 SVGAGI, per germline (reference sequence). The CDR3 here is CASSWTSGSSNTQYF. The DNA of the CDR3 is TGTGCCAGCAGTTGGACTAGCGGGAGTTCGAATACGCAGTATTTT.

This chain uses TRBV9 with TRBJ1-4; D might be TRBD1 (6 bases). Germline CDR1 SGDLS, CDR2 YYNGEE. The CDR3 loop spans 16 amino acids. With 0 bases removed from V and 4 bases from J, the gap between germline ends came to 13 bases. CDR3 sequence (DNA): TGTGCCAGCAGCGTAGGAGGACAGCCTCTTAATGAAAAACTGTTTTTT. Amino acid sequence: CASSVGGQPLNEKLFF.

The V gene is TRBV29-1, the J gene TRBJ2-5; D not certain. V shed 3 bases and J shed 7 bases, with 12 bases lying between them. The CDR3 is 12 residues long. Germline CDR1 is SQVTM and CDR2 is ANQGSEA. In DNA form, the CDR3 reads TGCAGCGTTGACACTACCGAAGGGACCCAGTACTTC. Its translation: CSVDTTEGTQYF. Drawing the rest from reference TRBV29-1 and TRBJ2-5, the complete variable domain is SAVISQKPSRDICQRGTSLTIQCQVDSQVTMMFWYRQQPGQSLTLIATANQGSEATYESGFVIDKFPISRPNLTFSTLTVSNMSPEDSSIYLCSVDTTEGTQYFGPGTRLLVL.

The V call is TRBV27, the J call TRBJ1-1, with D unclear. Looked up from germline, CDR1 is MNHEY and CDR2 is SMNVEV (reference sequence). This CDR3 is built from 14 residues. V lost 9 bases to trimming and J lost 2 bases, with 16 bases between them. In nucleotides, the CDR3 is TGTGCCAGTAGATTACGGGCGGGTAACACTGAAGCTTTCTTT. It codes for CASRLRAGNTEAFF.

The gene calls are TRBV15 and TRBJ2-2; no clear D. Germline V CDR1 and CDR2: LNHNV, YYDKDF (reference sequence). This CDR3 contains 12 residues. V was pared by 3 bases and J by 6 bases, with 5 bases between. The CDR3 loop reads CATSRGPGELFF. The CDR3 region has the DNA TGTGCCACCAGCAGGGGCCCCGGGGAGCTGTTTTTT. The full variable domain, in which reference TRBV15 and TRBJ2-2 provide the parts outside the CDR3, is DAMVIQNPRYQVTQFGKPVTLSCSQTLNHNVMYWYQQKSSQAPKLLFHYYDKDFNNEADTPDNFQSRRPNTSFCFLDIRSPGLGDTAMYLCATSRGPGELFFGEGSRLTVL.

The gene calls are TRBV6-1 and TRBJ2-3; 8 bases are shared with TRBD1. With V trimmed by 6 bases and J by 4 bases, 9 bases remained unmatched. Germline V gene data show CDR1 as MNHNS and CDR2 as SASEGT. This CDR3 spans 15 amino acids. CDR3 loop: CASRILTGAADTQYF. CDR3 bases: TGTGCCAGCAGAATACTGACAGGGGCGGCAGATACGCAGTATTTT.

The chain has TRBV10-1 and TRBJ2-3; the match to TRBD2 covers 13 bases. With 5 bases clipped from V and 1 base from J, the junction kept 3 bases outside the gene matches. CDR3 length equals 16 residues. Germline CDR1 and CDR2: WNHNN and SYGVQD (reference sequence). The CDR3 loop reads CASSPGLAGGTDTQYF. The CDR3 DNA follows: TGCGCCAGCAGTCCCGGACTAGCGGGAGGCACAGATACGCAGTATTTT.

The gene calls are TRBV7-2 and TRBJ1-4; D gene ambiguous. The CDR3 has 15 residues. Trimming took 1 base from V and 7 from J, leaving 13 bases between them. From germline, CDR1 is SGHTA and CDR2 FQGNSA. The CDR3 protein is CASSLDSGLSEKLFF. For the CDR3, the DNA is TGTGCCAGCAGCTTAGATTCTGGACTTAGTGAAAAACTGTTTTTT.

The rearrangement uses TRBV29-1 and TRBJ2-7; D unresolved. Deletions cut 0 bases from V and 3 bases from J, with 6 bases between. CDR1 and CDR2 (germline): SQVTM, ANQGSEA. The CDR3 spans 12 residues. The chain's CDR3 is CSVEDLDYEQYF. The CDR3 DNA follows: TGCAGCGTTGAAGACTTAGACTACGAGCAGTACTTC.

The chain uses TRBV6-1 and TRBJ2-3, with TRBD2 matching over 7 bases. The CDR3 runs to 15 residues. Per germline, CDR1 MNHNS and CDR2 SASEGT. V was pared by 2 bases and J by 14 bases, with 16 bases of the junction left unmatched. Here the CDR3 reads CASSETSAGGLMPYF. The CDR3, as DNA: TGTGCCAGCAGTGAAACTAGCGCCGGGGGATTAATGCCGTATTTT.

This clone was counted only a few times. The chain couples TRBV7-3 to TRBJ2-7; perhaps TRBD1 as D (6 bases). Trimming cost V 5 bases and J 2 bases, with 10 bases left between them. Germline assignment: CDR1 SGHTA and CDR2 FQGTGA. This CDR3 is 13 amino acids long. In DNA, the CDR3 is TGTGCCAGCAGCCCGGGACACCCCTACGAGCAGTACTTC. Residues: CASSPGHPYEQYF.

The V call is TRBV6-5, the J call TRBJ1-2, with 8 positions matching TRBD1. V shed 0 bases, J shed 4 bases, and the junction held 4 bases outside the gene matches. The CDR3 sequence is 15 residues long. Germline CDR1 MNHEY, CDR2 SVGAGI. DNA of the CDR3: TGTGCCAGCAGTTACTCAGGGACAGGCGGCTATGGCTACACCTTC. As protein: CASSYSGTGGYGYTF.